A single T cell receptor (beta chain) is shown here with its context. Its target is not known. The entry originates in a study of T-cell memory formation after mild COVID-19. Via MiXCR, TCRdb re-called the 5' RACE reads, giving one row per CDR3 protein. The table lists 150,000 or so distinct CDR3 sequences, roughly 10% of them singletons, with 3% to 4% in the top ten. V dropped 6 bases and J dropped 11; count of bases not matched to a gene: 3. The CDR3 runs 12 residues. Study conclusions and caveats: Day 15 to 85 contracting clones showed balanced CD4/CD8; later expanders leaned CD4+.

The sequencing input was PBMCs or a T cell subset sorted from them (not recorded which). This TCR derives from a man younger than 35 who had mild COVID-19 (a few samples of this study predate the infection). Cell type and time point are not known. The chain has TRBV12-3 or TRBV12-4 and TRBJ2-6; 8 bases are shared with TRBD1. The CDR3 loop is CASRTGAHVLTF. CDR3 coding DNA: TGTGCCAGCAGGACAGGGGCTCACGTCCTGACTTTC.